This T cell receptor beta chain came from a study of a mutant IDH1 vaccine in newly diagnosed glioma. Study as a whole: Vaccinations were initiated 4-6 weeks following radiotherapy alone, or were given together with temozolomide cycles. Treated patients were roughly 62% male, about 38% female, mean age about 41 years.

Study-wide findings and caveats: Top-clonotype changes in peripheral T cells seemed unrelated to pseudoprogression.

As to time point: week 5, during vaccination. A single vaccine dose contained 300 ug of mutant IDH1 20-mer peptide, and topical imiquimod was used with it. New WHO grade 3 or 4 astrocytomas that were IDH1-mutant and ATRX-lost occurred in the donors. Remarks on this clone: What it binds is unknown.

Data came from immunoSEQ multiplex PCR; TCRdb stores just in-frame clones and leaves some out. The sample carries around 28,000 clones, 89% recorded once. Deletions cut 0 bases from V and 0 bases from J, with 8 bases between. Germline V gene data show CDR1 as MGHRA and CDR2 as YSYEKL. The length of the CDR3 is 16 residues. The chain recombines TRBV4-1 with TRBJ1-4; TRBD1 might be the D (6 bases). This sample comprised PBMCs, obtained from a glioma patient whose treatment included an IDH1 peptide vaccine. The receptor's source is a man aged 18 to 30 with glioma. The CDR3 loop reads CASSQDQGTTNEKLFF. CDR3 in DNA: TGCGCCAGCAGCCAAGATCAGGGGACAACTAATGAAAAACTGTTTTTT.